This note documents a single T cell receptor (beta chain) sequence. Its antigen target is currently unknown. There are no base qualities to consult, and no much larger clone falls within one base. The sample belongs to a study of PD-1 blockade in classical Hodgkin lymphoma (dated by TCRdb to 2020 to 2021). For the wider study: Nivolumab dosing was 3 mg/kg intravenously every 2 weeks, continuing until either disease progression or unacceptable toxicity. The study used CyTOF and TCR beta sequencing to define a peripheral blood immune signature of response to PD-1 blockade in classical Hodgkin lymphoma.

The intended sense of this specimen's time point label: cycle 4 day 1 (C4D1), after 5 to 7 weeks of nivolumab. Every trial patient had relapsed after autologous stem cell transplantation, and cohorts A, B and C differed in prior brentuximab vedotin exposure. The trial cohort included around 56 patients with relapsed/refractory classical Hodgkin lymphoma, and each patient had a best overall response of complete response, partial response or progressive disease. Trial patients were treated with single-agent nivolumab in the multi-cohort phase II CheckMate 205 trial. An independent review committee assessed best overall response using the 2007 International Working Group response criteria. Trial PBMCs were collected immediately before nivolumab initiation (C1D1) and during therapy at cycle 2 day 1 and cycle 4 day 1. Peripheral blood was collected in 8 mL Vacutainer Cell Preparation Tubes, from which PBMCs were isolated by centrifugation and then cryopreserved.

Findings and caveats that apply to the study as a whole: A significant rise by C4D1 was seen in CD4+ but not CD8+ TCR diversity (p=0.0027 vs p=0.16), with the rise being most apparent in complete responders (p=0.02). Diversity was lower in patients who began nivolumab less than 1 year after ASCT, so these patients were left out of later analyses to avoid confounding by immune reconstitution. Trial patients achieving complete response had baseline diversity similar to newly diagnosed patients, whereas partial responders and progressors had significantly lower diversity. The study covered only a single clinical trial cohort, and the causes of the repertoire differences, possibly disease activity or prior therapy, were still not defined. Baseline TCR diversity was reported as lower in newly diagnosed patients than in healthy donors, and lower still in relapsed/refractory patients.

Genomic DNA was extracted with the Qiagen DNeasy kit from unsorted PBMCs and from negatively selected CD4+ and CD8+ fractions. Using primers that anneal to V and J segments, immunoSEQ multiplex PCR amplified the TCR beta CDR3 regions. Amplification bias was minimized using a synthetic immune receptor repertoire, and residual bias was removed computationally after sequencing. The original methods were these. Repertoire diversity was quantified as the Shannon entropy index using custom Python scripts. Unsorted, CD4+ and CD8+ repertoires were examined separately, except in combined analyses, for which CD4+ and CD8+ sequences were merged in silico. Clonal expansion was defined as at least a 2-fold frequency increase after treatment relative to C1D1, with a pseudocount of 0.5 for undetected baseline clones. Singleton clones were defined as clones with 0 or 1 copy at C1D1, and non-singleton clones were defined as clones with 2 or more copies. Clones expanded in unsorted samples were annotated as CD4+, CD8+ or unknown by matching protein sequences in sorted samples from the same patient. Wilcoxon tests were applied to paired samples to test diversity changes from C1D1 to C4D1. TCRdb limited this immuneACCESS table to in-frame rearrangements with V and J called. A share of clones is missing; checked studies link under half to unresolved V genes, and the rest is unexplained. That table furnishes V, J and clone size, whereas the DNA furnished D and trimming. The sample data list some 100,000 clones, and 93% of these were observed just once. Jointly, the top ten make up about 2% of the sample.

The germline ends are 9 bases apart after V is trimmed by 4 bases and J by 2 bases. Sequences MGHRA (CDR1) and YSYEKL (CDR2) are obtained from the germline V gene. Inclusive of the bounding cysteine and phenylalanine, the CDR3 is 13 residues long. Of all the DNA, just the CDR3 is kept, 39 bases in frame from base 1. The rearranged chain carries TRBV4-1 and TRBJ2-7, with the identity of the D gene unclear. Sequenced material: peripheral blood mononuclear cells (PBMCs), taken before the fourth cycle of nivolumab. The TCR was taken from a human donor with classical Hodgkin lymphoma. The CDR3 region has the sequence CASSLAGTYEQYF. The sequence in DNA is TGCGCCAGCAGCCTGGCTGGGACCTACGAGCAGTACTTC.